Below, 27 T cell receptor beta chains from the same sample are listed, as sequenced in a study of OX40 agonist ivuxolimab in advanced cancers. The library was made by the immunoSEQ multiplex PCR assay. What TCRdb holds here is the immuneACCESS table cut down to in-frame rearrangements. Part of the clones is not present; checked against another copy, under half of the missing clones reflect an unresolved V gene, and the others are unexplained. The sample profile shows approximately 30,000 clones; roughly 84% of them were found once. Roughly a fifth of the sample rests with the top ten. This material consisted of CD4+ or CD8+ T cells sorted from blood, taken in a trial of the OX40 agonist ivuxolimab. These receptors all stem from an adult with an advanced solid tumor such as melanoma, head and neck, liver or kidney cancer.

This clone is medium-sized (0.01 to 0.1%) by share. This sequence joins TRBV6-5 and TRBJ2-7; D uncertain. This CDR3 has 15 amino acids. Germline V gene sequence: CDR1 MNHEY, CDR2 SVGAGI. V was cut by 0 bases and J by 3 bases, with 12 bases left in between. CDR3 residues: CASSYSRSSRYEQYF. CDR3 DNA sequence: TGTGCCAGCAGTTACTCGAGAAGTTCACGCTACGAGCAGTACTTC.

The chain carries TRBV4-1 and TRBJ2-2; D unresolved. This CDR3 spans 14 amino acids. Trimming cost V 0 bases and J 5 bases, with 7 bases left between them. Germline loops: CDR1 MGHRA, CDR2 YSYEKL. CDR3 protein: CASSQEGSTGELFF. The CDR3 DNA reads TGCGCCAGCAGCCAAGAAGGATCAACCGGGGAGCTGTTTTTT.

V is TRBV4-1 and J is TRBJ1-2; a possible D gene is TRBD1 (6 bases). CDR1 and CDR2 (germline): MGHRA, YSYEKL. This CDR3 contains 14 residues. The V end lost 1 base, the J end lost 6 bases, and 12 bases lay between the germline ends. CDR3 sequence (DNA): TGCGCCAGCAGCCAAGGGCAGGGGAGAGATGGCTACACCTTC. It codes for CASSQGQGRDGYTF.

The chain uses TRBV19 and TRBJ2-5; the D gene could be TRBD1 or TRBD2 (5 bases each). V lost 7 bases, J lost 5 bases, and 14 bases lay in between. CDR3 length equals 13 residues. Germline CDR1 LNHDA, CDR2 SQIVND (reference sequence). The CDR3 region is CASNRLGEETQYF. In DNA form, the CDR3 reads TGTGCCAGTAACCGACTGGGGGAGGAGACCCAGTACTTC.

This clone came up once. V usage is TRBV2 and J usage is TRBJ2-2; D gene ambiguous. The germline CDR1 and CDR2 sequences are SNHLY and FYNNEI. The CDR3 covers 13 residues. V lost 8 bases to trimming and J lost 2 bases, with 9 bases between them. The CDR3 is CASQASNTGELFF. In nucleotides, the CDR3 is TGTGCCAGCCAAGCGTCCAACACCGGGGAGCTGTTTTTT.

The genes are TRBV7-7 and TRBJ2-5, with D unclear. CDR1 SSHAT and CDR2 FNYEAQ come from the germline V gene (reference sequence). V dropped 2 bases and J dropped 5 bases, with 15 bases sitting between them. The CDR3 has 15 amino acids. This chain's CDR3 is CASSLWVGDTETQYF. The CDR3, as DNA: TGTGCCAGCAGCTTATGGGTAGGAGACACGGAGACCCAGTACTTC.

This chain uses TRBV21-1 with TRBJ1-1. TRBV21-1 is a listed pseudogene. The CDR3 sequence is 13 residues long. This CDR3 is CASCGAANTEAFF. For the CDR3, the DNA is TGTGCCAGCTGCGGAGCGGCGAACACTGAAGCTTTCTTT.

The chain is built from TRBV27 and TRBJ1-1; no firm D call. This CDR3 contains 13 residues. Germline V gene lookup returns CDR1 MNHEY and CDR2 SMNVEV (reference sequence). The V end was cut by 0 bases, the J end by 1 base, with 3 bases between. The CDR3 nucleotides read TGTGCCAGCAGTTTATCCAGGAACACTGAAGCTTTCTTT. Protein product: CASSLSRNTEAFF.

The chain carries TRBV11-2 and TRBJ2-7; TRBD1 agrees at 11 bases. The CDR3 contains 15 residues. V lost 6 bases and J lost 3; bases outside the gene matches: 7. Germline V gene lookup returns CDR1 SGHAT and CDR2 FQNNGV. CDR3 sequence reads: CASSYSGTGGYEQYF. In DNA form, the CDR3 reads TGTGCCAGCAGTTACTCCGGGACAGGGGGCTACGAGCAGTACTTC.

The chain is built from TRBV28 and TRBJ2-7, with 8 bases identical to TRBD1. The germline gives CDR1 MDHEN, CDR2 SYDVKM. The CDR3 is made up of 15 amino acids. J lost 2 bases, V lost 1 base, and 4 bases had no gene match. CDR3 nucleotides: TGTGCCAGCAGTTTATTGGGACAGGCCCCCTACGAGCAGTACTTC. Amino acid sequence: CASSLLGQAPYEQYF.

The genes are TRBV28 and TRBJ1-5; possible D gene TRBD1, 6 bases. The V and J ends lost 4 bases and 4 bases respectively, with 14 bases between them. The CDR3 is made up of 15 amino acids. Germline assignment: CDR1 MDHEN and CDR2 SYDVKM. For the CDR3, the DNA is TGTGCCAGCAGTTCCCGTGGGCAGGGGAATCAGCCCCAGCATTTT. It is translated as CASSSRGQGNQPQHF.

This clone was found once. The chain employs TRBV28 and TRBJ2-2; 9 nucleotides align to TRBD1. The germline gives CDR1 MDHEN, CDR2 SYDVKM. The CDR3 is 18 residues long. The V gene end was trimmed by 1 base and the J gene end by 6 bases; junction bases not matched to a gene: 12. CDR3 bases: TGTGCCAGCAGTTTATTACCCCCGGGACAGGGCCCATCCGGGGAGCTGTTTTTT. It yields the protein CASSLLPPGQGPSGELFF.

V gene TRBV12-5 combines with J gene TRBJ1-2; perhaps TRBD1 as D (5 bases). CDR1 and CDR2 from the germline V gene are LGHNT and FRNRAP. The CDR3 is 13 residues long. Trimming pared 6 bases from V and 6 bases from J, leaving 14 bases between. CDR3 residues: CASGSGPLDGYTF. The CDR3 region has the DNA TGTGCTAGTGGCTCGGGACCGCTTGATGGCTACACCTTC.

V usage is TRBV5-1 and J usage is TRBJ1-2, with TRBD1 matching over 8 bases. CDR1 SGHRS and CDR2 YFSETQ come from the germline V gene. The CDR3 totals 15 residues. Trimming at V came to 5 bases and at J to 4 bases, leaving 10 bases not matched to a gene. The DNA for the CDR3 is TGCGCCAGCAGTATGGAATCGACAGGGGCCTATGGCTACACCTTC. It translates to CASSMESTGAYGYTF. The variable domain in full, completed from reference TRBV5-1 and TRBJ1-2, reads KAGVTQTPRYLIKTRGQQVTLSCSPISGHRSVSWYQQTPGQGLQFLFEYFSETQRNKGNFPGRFSGRQFSNSRSEMNVSTLELGDSALYLCASSMESTGAYGYTFGSGTRLTVV.

The chain combines TRBV4-1 with TRBJ2-3; D might be TRBD1 (6 bases). V was shortened by 4 bases and J by 2 bases, with 13 bases between the two germline ends. Germline values: CDR1 MGHRA, CDR2 YSYEKL. The CDR3 loop spans 15 amino acids. The chain's CDR3 is CASSLLQGSTDTQYF. CDR3 bases: TGCGCCAGCAGCCTCTTACAGGGTTCCACAGATACGCAGTATTTT.

V is TRBV27 and J is TRBJ1-2; D might be TRBD1 (6 bases). This CDR3 contains 14 residues. V lost 4 bases and J 0 bases, leaving 9 bases between the germline ends. CDR1 MNHEY and CDR2 SMNVEV come from the germline V gene (reference sequence). The CDR3 DNA reads TGTGCCAGCAGTTCCAGGACAGCTAACTATGGCTACACCTTC. It is translated as CASSSRTANYGYTF.

The chain carries TRBV9 and TRBJ2-7; possibly TRBD2 for D (6 bases). The germline V gene has CDR1 SGDLS and CDR2 YYNGEE. The V end lost 0 bases, the J end lost 2 bases, and 9 bases lay between the germline ends. This CDR3 is 14 amino acids long. The CDR3 protein is CASSVAGEAYEQYF. The DNA for the CDR3 is TGTGCCAGCAGCGTAGCGGGGGAGGCCTACGAGCAGTACTTC.

This sequence joins TRBV13 and TRBJ2-7; 7 nucleotides align to TRBD1. The CDR3 totals 15 residues. Germline-derived CDR1 and CDR2 are PRHDT and FYEKMQ (reference sequence). J was trimmed by 1 base and V by 5 bases; bases with no gene match: 8. CDR3 in amino acids: CASSITGDFSYEQYF. The CDR3 region has the DNA TGTGCCAGCAGCATAACAGGGGATTTTTCCTACGAGCAGTACTTC.

The chain links TRBV6-4 to TRBJ1-2; TRBD1 agrees at 7 bases. There are 15 residues in the CDR3. Germline V CDR1 and CDR2: MRHNA, SNTAGT. V dropped 0 bases and J dropped 7; count of bases not matched to a gene: 8. CDR3 bases: TGTGCCAGCAGTGACTCGCCCGACAGGGCTGGTGGCTACACCTTC. Protein sequence: CASSDSPDRAGGYTF.

The chain links TRBV5-4 to TRBJ2-7; maybe TRBD1 (6 bases). CDR1 and CDR2 (germline): SGHNT, YYREEE (reference sequence). The CDR3 spans 12 residues. The V gene lost 4 bases and the J gene lost 3 bases, with 8 bases spanning the gap. CDR3 DNA: TGTGCCAGCAGCCTAGGGGGCTACGAGCAGTACTTC. The encoded protein is CASSLGGYEQYF.

This chain links TRBV2 with TRBJ1-1, with TRBD1 matching over 9 bases. This CDR3 has 14 residues. Trimming took 7 bases from V and 5 from J; bases not matched to a gene: 8. The germline V gene has CDR1 SNHLY and CDR2 FYNNEI. The CDR3 region is CASIYRGPRTEAFF. CDR3 nucleotides: TGTGCCAGCATTTACAGGGGGCCGCGTACTGAAGCTTTCTTT.

This chain uses TRBV7-2 with TRBJ2-1, with 12 nucleotides matching TRBD2. In germline, CDR1 is SGHTA, CDR2 FQGNSA. This CDR3 has 16 residues. The V gene end was trimmed by 3 bases and the J gene end by 6 bases; junction bases not matched to a gene: 6. DNA of the CDR3: TGTGCCAGCAGCTTTCCTAGCGGGGGGGCGAGCAATGAGCAGTTCTTC. As protein: CASSFPSGGASNEQFF.

This clone was seen once. The gene calls are TRBV30 and TRBJ1-2, with D perhaps TRBD1 (5 bases). The CDR3 consists of 12 residues. Germline CDR1 is GTSNPN and CDR2 is SVGIG (reference sequence). Trimming left V 6 bases short and J 8 bases short, with 16 bases between. The CDR3 bases are TGTGCCTGCTGGGCAGGGATCGTCGGCTACACCTTC. Translating gives CACWAGIVGYTF.

This chain connects TRBV7-8 to TRBJ2-3; D is possibly TRBD1 (5 bases). The CDR3 has 12 amino acids. Germline CDR1 is SGHVS and CDR2 is FQNEAQ. The V and J ends lost 6 bases and 4 bases respectively, with 8 bases between them. CDR3: CASSRGSDTQYF. CDR3 DNA: TGTGCCAGCAGTAGGGGTTCAGATACGCAGTATTTT.

This rearrangement joins TRBV6-6 to TRBJ2-7; 11 bases match TRBD1. CDR3 length equals 15 residues. Trimming cost V 4 bases and J 5 bases; bases outside gene matches: 7. Germline V gene sequence: CDR1 MNHNY, CDR2 SVGAGI (reference sequence). The CDR3 reads CASSSDPGQGDEQYF. The CDR3 DNA reads TGTGCCAGCAGTTCAGATCCGGGACAGGGGGACGAGCAGTACTTC.

The chain carries TRBV14 and TRBJ2-7; 7 bases map to TRBD1. There are 14 residues in the CDR3. After removal of 0 bases from V and 2 bases from J, the junction contained 1 base not matched to a gene. CDR1 is SGHDN and CDR2 is FVKESK in the germline V gene. The CDR3 coding sequence is TGTGCCAGCAGCCAAGAAGGGACAGCCTACGAGCAGTACTTC. Translating gives CASSQEGTAYEQYF.

The V gene is TRBV9, the J gene TRBJ2-1; the match to TRBD2 covers 11 bases. Trimming cost V 2 bases and J 7 bases; bases outside gene matches: 5. This CDR3 is built from 15 residues. Germline CDR1 and CDR2: SGDLS and YYNGEE. The CDR3 protein is CASSVVAGGPNEQFF. The CDR3 DNA follows: TGTGCCAGCAGCGTTGTAGCGGGGGGGCCAAATGAGCAGTTCTTC.